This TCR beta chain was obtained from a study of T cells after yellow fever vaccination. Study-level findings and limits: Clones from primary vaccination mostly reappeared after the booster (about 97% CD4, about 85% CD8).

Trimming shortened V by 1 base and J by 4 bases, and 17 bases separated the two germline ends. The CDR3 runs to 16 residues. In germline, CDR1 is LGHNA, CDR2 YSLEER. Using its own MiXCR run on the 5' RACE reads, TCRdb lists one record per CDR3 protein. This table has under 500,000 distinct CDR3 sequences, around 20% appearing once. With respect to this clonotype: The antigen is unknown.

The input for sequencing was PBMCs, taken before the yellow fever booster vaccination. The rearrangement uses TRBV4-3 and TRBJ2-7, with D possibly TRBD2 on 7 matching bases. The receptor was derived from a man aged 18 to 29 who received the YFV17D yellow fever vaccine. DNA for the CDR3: TGCGCCAGCAGCCAAGGTTCGGGGGGAAGGGGGTACGAGCAGTACTTC. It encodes CASSQGSGGRGYEQYF.